This T cell receptor beta chain was sequenced for a study of cytomegalovirus exposure and HLA in healthy donors. Across the whole study: Unique TCR beta sequences numbering around 110 million came from 150 million to 200 million T cells in an earlier analysis. Points from the study as a whole: Reports state that TCR beta sequences accurately predicted most subjects' HLA-A and HLA-B alleles. The study recorded about 150 TCR beta chains that were cytomegalovirus-associated. In a later analysis, TCR beta V- and J-gene trimming was associated with a missense DCLRE1C variant.

CDR1 and CDR2 (germline): SGHAT, FQNNGV. Trimming removed 9 bases from V and 5 bases from J, with 11 bases in between. This CDR3 has 12 amino acids. Points on this clone: Its antigen is currently unknown.

Primers for the PCR totalled 60 Vbeta and 13 Jbeta. TCRdb's table, derived via immunoSEQ multiplex PCR, lists solely in-frame clones and lacks some. The table records roughly 180,000 clones, 79% of them present only once. The sample taken for sequencing was PBMCs. The sequence was collected from a girl aged 10 to 17 in good health and CMV-seropositive. This chain joins TRBV11-2 and TRBJ2-1, with D perhaps TRBD2 (6 bases). CDR3 coding DNA: TGTGCCAGTGGACTACTCGACAATGAGCAGTTCTTC. Translation gives CASGLLDNEQFF.